A single TCR beta chain is shown here with its context. This sample was taken from a study of blood T cell repertoires in COVID-19. On the study more broadly: Collection of acute and convalescent COVID-19 samples took place in the United States, Italy and Spain. T cells, B-cell-depleted T cells, or PBMCs supplied cDNA or gDNA.

J gave up 1 base and V 6 bases, and 5 bases lay outside the gene matches. The CDR3 is 13 amino acids. The germline gives CDR1 SQVTM, CDR2 ANQGSEA. Methods used by the authors: Quantification of nucleated cells was approximated via reference gene primer amplification. Produced via immunoSEQ multiplex PCR; TCRdb's table is partial and in-frame only. V and J calls and clone size are as listed in that table; D and trimming were resolved from the DNA. The sample includes some 80,000 clones, about 85% of them seen just once. V and J are TRBV29-1 and TRBJ1-1; 7 bases align to TRBD1. The clonotype originates from a woman aged 45-60 years with active or convalescent COVID-19. The source material was peripheral blood. The CDR3 loop reads CSVRDRENTEAFF. The CDR3 DNA reads TGCAGCGTCCGGGACAGAGAGAACACTGAAGCTTTCTTT.